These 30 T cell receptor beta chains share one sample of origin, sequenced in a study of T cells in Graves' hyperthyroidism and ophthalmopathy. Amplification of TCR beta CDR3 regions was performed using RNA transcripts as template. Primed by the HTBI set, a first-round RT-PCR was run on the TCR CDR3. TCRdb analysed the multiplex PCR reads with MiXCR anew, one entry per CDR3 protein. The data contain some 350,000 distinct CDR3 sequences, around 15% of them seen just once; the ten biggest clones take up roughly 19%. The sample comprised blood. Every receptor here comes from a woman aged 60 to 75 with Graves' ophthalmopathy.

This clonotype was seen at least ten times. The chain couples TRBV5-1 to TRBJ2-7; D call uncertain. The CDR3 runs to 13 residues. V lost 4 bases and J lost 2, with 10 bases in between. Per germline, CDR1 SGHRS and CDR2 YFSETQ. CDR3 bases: TGCGCCAGCAGCGGCGATGTTCCCTACGAGCAGTACTTC. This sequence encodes CASSGDVPYEQYF.

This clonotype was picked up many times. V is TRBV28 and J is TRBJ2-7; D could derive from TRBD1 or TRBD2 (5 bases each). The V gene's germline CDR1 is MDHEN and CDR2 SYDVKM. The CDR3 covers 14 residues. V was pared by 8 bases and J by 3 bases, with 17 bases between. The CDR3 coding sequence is TGTGCCAGCGGGACCTCGGGGCTCGGCTACGAGCAGTACTTC. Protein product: CASGTSGLGYEQYF.

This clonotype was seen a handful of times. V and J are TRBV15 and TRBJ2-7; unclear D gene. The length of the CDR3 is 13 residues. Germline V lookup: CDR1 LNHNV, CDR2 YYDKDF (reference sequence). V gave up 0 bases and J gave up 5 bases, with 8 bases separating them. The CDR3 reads CATSRDLEHEQYF. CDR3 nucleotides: TGTGCCACCAGCAGAGATCTTGAGCACGAGCAGTACTTC.

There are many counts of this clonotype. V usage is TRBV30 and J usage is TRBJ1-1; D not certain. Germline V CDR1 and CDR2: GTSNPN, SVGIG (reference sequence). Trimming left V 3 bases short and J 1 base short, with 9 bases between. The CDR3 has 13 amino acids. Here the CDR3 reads CAWRAGWNTEAFF. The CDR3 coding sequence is TGTGCCTGGAGAGCAGGATGGAACACTGAAGCTTTCTTT.

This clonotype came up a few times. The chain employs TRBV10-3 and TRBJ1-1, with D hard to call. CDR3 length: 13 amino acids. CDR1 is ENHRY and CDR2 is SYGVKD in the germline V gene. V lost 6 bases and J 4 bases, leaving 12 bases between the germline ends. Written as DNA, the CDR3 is TGTGCCATCAGGGCCGATGCGGCCACTGAAGCTTTCTTT. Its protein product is CAIRADAATEAFF.

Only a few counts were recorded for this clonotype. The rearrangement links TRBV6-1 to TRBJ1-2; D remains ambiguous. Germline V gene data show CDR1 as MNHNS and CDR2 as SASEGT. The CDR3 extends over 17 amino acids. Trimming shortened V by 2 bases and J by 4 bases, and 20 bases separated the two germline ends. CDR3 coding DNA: TGTGCCAGCAGTGAAACCTCCCTTTCTCCCGCGAGCTATGGCTACACCTTC. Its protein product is CASSETSLSPASYGYTF.

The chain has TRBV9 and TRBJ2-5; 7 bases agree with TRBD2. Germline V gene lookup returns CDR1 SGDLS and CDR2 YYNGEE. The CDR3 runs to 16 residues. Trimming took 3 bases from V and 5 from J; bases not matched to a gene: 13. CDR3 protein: CASSARRAGVPETQYF. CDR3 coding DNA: TGTGCCAGCAGCGCCCGCCGGGCGGGAGTTCCCGAGACCCAGTACTTC.

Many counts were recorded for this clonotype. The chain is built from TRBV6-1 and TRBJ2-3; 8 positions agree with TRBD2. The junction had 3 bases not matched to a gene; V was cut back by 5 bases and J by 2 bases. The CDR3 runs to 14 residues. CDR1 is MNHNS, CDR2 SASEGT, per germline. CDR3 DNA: TGTGCCAGCAGTAAACTAGCGGTCACAGATACGCAGTATTTT. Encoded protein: CASSKLAVTDTQYF.

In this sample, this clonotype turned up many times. The CDR3 loop reads CASSLDGNPGQGRGDTQYF. The CDR3 nucleotides read TGTGCCAGCAGTTTAGATGGCAACCCTGGACAGGGAAGGGGAGATACGCAGTATTTT. This chain connects TRBV27 to TRBJ2-3, with 8 positions matching TRBD1. CDR1 MNHEY and CDR2 SMNVEV come from the germline V gene (reference sequence). Unmatched junction bases numbered 18, after V lost 2 bases and J lost 5 bases. The CDR3 spans 19 residues.

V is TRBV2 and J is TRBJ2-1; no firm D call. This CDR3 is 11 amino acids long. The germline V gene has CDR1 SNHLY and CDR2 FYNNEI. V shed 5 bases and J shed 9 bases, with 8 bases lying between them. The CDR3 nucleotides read TGTGCCAGCAGTCCGACTCGTGAGCAGTTCTTC. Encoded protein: CASSPTREQFF.

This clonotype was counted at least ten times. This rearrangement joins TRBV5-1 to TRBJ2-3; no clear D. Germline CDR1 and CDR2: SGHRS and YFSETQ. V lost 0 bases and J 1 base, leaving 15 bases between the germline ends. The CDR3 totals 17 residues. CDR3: CASSLAGLNYRTDTQYF. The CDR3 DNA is TGCGCCAGCAGCTTGGCCGGCTTGAACTATCGCACAGATACGCAGTATTTT.

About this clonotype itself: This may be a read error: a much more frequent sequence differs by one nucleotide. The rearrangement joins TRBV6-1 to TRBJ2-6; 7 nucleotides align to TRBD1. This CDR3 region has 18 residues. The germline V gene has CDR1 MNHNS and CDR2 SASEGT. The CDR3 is CASRASGTDDSGANALTF. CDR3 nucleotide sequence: TGTGCCAGCAGAGCCTCCGGGACAGACGACTCTGGGGCCAACGCCCTGACTTTC.

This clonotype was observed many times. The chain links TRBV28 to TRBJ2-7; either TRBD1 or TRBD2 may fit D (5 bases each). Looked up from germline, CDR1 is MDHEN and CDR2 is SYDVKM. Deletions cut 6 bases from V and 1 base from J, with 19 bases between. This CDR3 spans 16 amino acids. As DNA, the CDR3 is TGTGCCAGCAGCCCAGACCCAGGGAGTACGTCCTACGAGCAGTACTTC. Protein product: CASSPDPGSTSYEQYF.

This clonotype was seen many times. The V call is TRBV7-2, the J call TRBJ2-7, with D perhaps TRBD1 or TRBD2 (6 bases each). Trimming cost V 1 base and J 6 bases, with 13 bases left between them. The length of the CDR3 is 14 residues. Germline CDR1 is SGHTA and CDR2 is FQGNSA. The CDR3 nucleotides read TGTGCCAGCAGCTTAGGACAGAGGGGGGCCGAGCAGTACTTC. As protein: CASSLGQRGAEQYF.

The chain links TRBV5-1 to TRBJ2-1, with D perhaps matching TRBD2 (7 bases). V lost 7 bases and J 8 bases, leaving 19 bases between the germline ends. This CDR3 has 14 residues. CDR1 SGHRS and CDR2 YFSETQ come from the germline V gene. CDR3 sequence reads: CASGVGGGVDEQFF. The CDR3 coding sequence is TGCGCCAGCGGAGTGGGGGGGGGCGTCGATGAGCAGTTCTTC. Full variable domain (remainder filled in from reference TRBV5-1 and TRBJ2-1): KAGVTQTPRYLIKTRGQQVTLSCSPISGHRSVSWYQQTPGQGLQFLFEYFSETQRNKGNFPGRFSGRQFSNSRSEMNVSTLELGDSALYLCASGVGGGVDEQFFGPGTRLTVL.

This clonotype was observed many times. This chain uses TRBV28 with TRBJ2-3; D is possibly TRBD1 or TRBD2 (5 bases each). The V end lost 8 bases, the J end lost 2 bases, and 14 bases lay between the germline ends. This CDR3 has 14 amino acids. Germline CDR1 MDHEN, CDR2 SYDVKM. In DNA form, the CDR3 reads TGTGCCAGCGTCCGGGACGGTTACACAGATACGCAGTATTTT. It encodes CASVRDGYTDTQYF.

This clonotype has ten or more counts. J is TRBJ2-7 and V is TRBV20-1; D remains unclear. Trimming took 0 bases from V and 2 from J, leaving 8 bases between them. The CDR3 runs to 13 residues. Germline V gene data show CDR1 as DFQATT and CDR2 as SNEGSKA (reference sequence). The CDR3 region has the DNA TGCAGTGCTAGAGATCCCCGGGCCTACGAGCAGTACTTC. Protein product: CSARDPRAYEQYF.

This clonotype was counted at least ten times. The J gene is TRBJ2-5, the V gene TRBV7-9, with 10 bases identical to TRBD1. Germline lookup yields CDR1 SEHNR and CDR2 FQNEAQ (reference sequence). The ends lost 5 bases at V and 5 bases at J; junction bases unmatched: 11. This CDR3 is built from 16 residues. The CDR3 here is CASSPGQGGTWETQYF. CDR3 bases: TGTGCCAGCAGCCCCGGACAGGGGGGCACATGGGAGACCCAGTACTTC. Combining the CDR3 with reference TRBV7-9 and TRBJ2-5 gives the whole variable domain DTGVSQNPRHKITKRGQNVTFRCDPISEHNRLYWYRQTLGQGPEFLTYFQNEAQLEKSRLLSDRFSAERPKGSFSTLEIQRTEQGDSAMYLCASSPGQGGTWETQYFGPGTRLLVL.

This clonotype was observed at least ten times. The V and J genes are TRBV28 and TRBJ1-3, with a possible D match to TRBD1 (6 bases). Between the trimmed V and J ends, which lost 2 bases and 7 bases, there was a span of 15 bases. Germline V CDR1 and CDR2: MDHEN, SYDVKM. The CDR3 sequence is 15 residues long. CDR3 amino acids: CASSLKGTGRNTIYF. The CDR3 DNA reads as TGTGCCAGCAGTTTAAAAGGAACAGGGAGGAACACCATATATTTT. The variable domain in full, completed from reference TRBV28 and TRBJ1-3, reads DVKVTQSSRYLVKRTGEKVFLECVQDMDHENMFWYRQDPGLGLRLIYFSYDVKMKEKGDIPEGYSVSREKKERFSLILESASTNQTSMYLCASSLKGTGRNTIYFGEGSWLTVV.

CDR3 nucleotides: TGTGCCAGCAGGTTTGGGACAGTTGGCGGGGAGCTGTTTTTT. This sequence encodes CASRFGTVGGELFF. This chain joins TRBV28 and TRBJ2-2; 7 bases map to TRBD1. The CDR3 totals 14 residues. Germline V gene lookup returns CDR1 MDHEN and CDR2 SYDVKM. Trimming cost V 6 bases and J 7 bases; bases outside gene matches: 8.

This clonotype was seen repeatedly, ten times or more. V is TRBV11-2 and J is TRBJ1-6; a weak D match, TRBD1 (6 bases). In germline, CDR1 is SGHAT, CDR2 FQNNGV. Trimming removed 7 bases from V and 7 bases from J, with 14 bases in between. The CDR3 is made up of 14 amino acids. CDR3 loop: CASTWGGPNSPLHF. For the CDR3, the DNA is TGTGCCAGCACCTGGGGGGGCCCGAATTCACCCCTCCACTTT.

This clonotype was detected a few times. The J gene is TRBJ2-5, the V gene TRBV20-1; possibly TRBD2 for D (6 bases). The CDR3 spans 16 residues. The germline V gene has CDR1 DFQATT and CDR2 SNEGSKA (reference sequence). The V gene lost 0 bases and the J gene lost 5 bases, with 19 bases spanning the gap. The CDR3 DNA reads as TGCAGTGCTAGAGAGATTGGAAGGAGGGCCGCCGAGACCCAGTACTTC. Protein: CSAREIGRRAAETQYF.

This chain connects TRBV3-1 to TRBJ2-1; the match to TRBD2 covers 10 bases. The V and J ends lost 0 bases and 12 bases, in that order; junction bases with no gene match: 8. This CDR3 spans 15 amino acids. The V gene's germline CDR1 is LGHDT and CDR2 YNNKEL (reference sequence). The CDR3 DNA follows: TGTGCCAGCAGCCAAGATCAGCGGGAGGGCAAGGGGCAGTTCTTC. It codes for CASSQDQREGKGQFF.

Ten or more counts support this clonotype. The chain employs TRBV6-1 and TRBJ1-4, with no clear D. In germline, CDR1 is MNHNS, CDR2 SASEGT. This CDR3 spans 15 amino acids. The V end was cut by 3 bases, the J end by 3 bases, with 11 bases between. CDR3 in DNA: TGTGCCAGCAGTGACCTGGAGCTATCTAATGAAAAACTGTTTTTT. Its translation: CASSDLELSNEKLFF.

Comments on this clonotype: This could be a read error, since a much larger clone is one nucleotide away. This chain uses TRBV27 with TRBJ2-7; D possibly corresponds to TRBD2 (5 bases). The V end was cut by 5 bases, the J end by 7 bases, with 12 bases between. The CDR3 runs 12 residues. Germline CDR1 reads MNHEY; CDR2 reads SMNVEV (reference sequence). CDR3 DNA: TGTGCCAGCAGTGATCACTCGGGGGAGCAGTACTTC. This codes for CASSDHSGEQYF.

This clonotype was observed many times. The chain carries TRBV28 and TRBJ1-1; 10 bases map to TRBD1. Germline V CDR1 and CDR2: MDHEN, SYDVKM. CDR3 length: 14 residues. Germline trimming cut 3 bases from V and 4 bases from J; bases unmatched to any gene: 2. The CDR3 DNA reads TGTGCCAGCAGTTTTTGGACAGGGGGCACTGAAGCTTTCTTT. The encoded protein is CASSFWTGGTEAFF.

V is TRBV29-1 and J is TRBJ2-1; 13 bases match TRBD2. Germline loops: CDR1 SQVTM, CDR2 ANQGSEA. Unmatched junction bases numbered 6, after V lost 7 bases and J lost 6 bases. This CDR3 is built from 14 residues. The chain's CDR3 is CSASGTSGTNEQFF. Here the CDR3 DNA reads TGCAGCGCCTCCGGGACTAGCGGGACCAATGAGCAGTTCTTC.

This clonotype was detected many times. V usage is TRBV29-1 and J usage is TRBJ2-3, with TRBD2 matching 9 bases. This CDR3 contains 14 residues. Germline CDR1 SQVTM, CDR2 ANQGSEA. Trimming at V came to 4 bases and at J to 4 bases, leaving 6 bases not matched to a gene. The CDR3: CSVVEAGGSDTQYF. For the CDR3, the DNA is TGCAGCGTTGTAGAGGCGGGAGGGTCAGATACGCAGTATTTT.

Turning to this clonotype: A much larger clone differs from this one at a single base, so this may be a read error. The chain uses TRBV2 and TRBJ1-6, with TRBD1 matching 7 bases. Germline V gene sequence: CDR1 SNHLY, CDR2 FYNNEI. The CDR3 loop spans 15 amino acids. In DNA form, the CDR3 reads TGTGCCAGCAGTGACGAGGGGGCCGGTAATTCATCCCTCCACTTT. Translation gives CASSDEGAGNSSLHF.

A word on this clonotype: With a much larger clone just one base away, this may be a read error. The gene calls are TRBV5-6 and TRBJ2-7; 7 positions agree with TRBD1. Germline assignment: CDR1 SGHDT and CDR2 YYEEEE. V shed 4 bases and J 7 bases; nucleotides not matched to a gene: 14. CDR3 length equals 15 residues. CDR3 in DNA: TGTGCCAGCAGCGCGGCAGGGGACAGATACAATGAGCAGTACTTC. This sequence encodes CASSAAGDRYNEQYF.